This TCR beta chain was captured in a study of T cell changes during pregnancy in multiple sclerosis. Libraries were prepared by immunoSEQ multiplex PCR; TCRdb keeps only in-frame clonotypes and omits some of them. Altogether more than 55,000 clones are present, about 91% being singletons, with the ten largest covering about 3.7%. Germline V gives CDR1 SGHNT, CDR2 YYREEE (reference sequence). J was trimmed by 8 bases and V by 7 bases; bases with no gene match: 9. The CDR3 has 13 residues. The sequence derives from a female donor in good health, enrolled as a control in a pregnancy study. The J gene is TRBJ1-2, the V gene TRBV5-4; 9 nucleotides agree with TRBD1. Sequences were derived from peripheral blood, sampled after pregnancy. For the CDR3, the DNA is TGTGCCAGCGCCGGGACAGGGCTCTTGGGCTACACCTTC. Its translation is CASAGTGLLGYTF.